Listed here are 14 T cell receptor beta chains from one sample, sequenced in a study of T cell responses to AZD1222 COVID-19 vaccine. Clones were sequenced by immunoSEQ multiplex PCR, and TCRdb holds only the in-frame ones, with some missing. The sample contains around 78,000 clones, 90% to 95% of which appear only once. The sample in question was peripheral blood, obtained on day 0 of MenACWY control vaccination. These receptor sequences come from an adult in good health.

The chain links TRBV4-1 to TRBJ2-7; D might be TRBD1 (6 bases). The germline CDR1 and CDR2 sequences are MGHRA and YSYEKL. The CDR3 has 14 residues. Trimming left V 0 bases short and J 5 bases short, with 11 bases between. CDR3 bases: TGCGCCAGCAGCCAAGAAACAGGGCAGCACGAGCAGTACTTC. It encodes CASSQETGQHEQYF.

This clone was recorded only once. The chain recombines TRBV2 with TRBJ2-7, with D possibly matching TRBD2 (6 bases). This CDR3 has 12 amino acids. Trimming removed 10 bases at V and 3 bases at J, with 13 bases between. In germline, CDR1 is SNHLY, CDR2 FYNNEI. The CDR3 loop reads CATGADYYEQYF. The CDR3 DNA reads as TGTGCCACCGGGGCGGACTACTACGAGCAGTACTTC.

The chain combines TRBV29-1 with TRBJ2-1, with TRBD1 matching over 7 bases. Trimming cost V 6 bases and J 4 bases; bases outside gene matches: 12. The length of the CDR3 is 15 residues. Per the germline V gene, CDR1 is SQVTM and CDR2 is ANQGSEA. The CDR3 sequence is CSVDTDRVGYNEQFF. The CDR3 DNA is TGCAGCGTGGATACTGACAGGGTCGGGTACAATGAGCAGTTCTTC.

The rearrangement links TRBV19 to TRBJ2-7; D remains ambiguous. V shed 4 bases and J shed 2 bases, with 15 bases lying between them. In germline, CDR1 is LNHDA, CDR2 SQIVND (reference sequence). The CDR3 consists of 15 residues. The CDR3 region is CASSKSSSPTYEQYF. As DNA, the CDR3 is TGTGCCAGTAGTAAATCCTCTTCCCCTACCTACGAGCAGTACTTC. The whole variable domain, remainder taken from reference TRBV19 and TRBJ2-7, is DGGITQSPKYLFRKEGQNVTLSCEQNLNHDAMYWYRQDPGQGLRLIYYSQIVNDFQKGDIAEGYSVSREKKESFPLTVTSAQKNPTAFYLCASSKSSSPTYEQYFGPGTRLTVT.

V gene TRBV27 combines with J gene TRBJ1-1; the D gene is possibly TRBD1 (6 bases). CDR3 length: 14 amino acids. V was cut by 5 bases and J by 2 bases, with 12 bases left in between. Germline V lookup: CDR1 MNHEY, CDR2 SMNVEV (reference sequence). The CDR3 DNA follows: TGTGCCAGCAGTCTCCAAGGGGGTAACACTGAAGCTTTCTTT. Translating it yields CASSLQGGNTEAFF.

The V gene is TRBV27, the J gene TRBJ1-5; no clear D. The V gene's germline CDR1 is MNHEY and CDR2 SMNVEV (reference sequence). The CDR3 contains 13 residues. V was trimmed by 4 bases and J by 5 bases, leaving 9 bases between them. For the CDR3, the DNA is TGTGCCAGCAGTTCAAGTAGTCATCAGCCCCAGCATTTT. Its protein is CASSSSSHQPQHF.

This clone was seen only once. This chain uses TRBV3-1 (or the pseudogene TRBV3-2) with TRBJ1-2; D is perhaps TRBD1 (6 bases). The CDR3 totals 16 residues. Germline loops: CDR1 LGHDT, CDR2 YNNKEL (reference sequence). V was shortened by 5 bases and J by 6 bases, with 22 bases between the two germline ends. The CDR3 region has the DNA TGTGCCAGCAGCGATATCTACAGGGACGTTGCGGATGGCTACACCTTC. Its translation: CASSDIYRDVADGYTF.

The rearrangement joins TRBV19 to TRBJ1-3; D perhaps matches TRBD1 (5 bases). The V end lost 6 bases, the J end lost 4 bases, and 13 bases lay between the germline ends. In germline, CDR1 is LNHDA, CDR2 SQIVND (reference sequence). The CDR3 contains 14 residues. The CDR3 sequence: CASSTGTVGNTIYF. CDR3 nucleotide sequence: TGTGCCAGTAGCACCGGGACGGTCGGAAACACCATATATTTT.

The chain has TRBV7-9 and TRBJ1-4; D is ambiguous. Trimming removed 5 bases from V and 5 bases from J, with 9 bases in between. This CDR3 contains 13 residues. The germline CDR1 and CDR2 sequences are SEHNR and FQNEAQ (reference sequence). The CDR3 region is CASSGSSNEKLFF. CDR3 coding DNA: TGTGCCAGCAGCGGCTCCAGCAATGAAAAACTGTTTTTT.

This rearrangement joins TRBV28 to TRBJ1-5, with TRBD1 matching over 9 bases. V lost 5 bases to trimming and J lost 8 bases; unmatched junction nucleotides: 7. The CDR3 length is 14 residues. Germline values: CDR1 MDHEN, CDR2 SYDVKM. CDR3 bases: TGTGCCAGCAGTCGCAACAGGGGGCTTGAGCCCCAGCATTTT. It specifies CASSRNRGLEPQHF.

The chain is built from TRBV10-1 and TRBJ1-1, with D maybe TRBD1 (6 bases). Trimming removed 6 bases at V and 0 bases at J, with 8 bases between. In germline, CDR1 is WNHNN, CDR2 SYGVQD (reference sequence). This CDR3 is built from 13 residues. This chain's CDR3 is CASRQGVNTEAFF. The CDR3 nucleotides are TGCGCCAGCAGACAGGGCGTGAACACTGAAGCTTTCTTT.

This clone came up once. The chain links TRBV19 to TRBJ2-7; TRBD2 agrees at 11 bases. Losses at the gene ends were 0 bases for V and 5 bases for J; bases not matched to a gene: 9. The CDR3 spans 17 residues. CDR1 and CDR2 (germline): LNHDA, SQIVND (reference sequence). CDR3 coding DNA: TGTGCCAGTAGTATAGATTATAGCGGGAGGGCTTTCGACGAGCAGTACTTC. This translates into CASSIDYSGRAFDEQYF.

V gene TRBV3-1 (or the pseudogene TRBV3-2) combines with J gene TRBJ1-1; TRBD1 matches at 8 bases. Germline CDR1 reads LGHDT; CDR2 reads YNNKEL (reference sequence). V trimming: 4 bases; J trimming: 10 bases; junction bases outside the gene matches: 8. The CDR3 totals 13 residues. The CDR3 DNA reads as TGTGCCAGCAGCCCACTCCAGGGGGCATCAGCTTTCTTT. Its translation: CASSPLQGASAFF.

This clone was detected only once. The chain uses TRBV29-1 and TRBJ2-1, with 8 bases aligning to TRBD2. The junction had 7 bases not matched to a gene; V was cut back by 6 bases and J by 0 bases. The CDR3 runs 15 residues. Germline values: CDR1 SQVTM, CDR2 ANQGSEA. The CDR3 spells CSVSVSGSSYNEQFF. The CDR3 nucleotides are TGCAGCGTCTCGGTCAGCGGGAGCTCCTACAATGAGCAGTTCTTC.